This T cell receptor beta chain emerged from a study of spatial heterogeneity in lung cancer (dated by TCRdb to the late 2010s). Background on the whole study: More beta-chain than alpha-chain transcripts were consistently detected, likely reflecting higher beta-chain transcript abundance. Both alpha and beta chains were TCR-sequenced in samples taken at surgery, namely 220 tumor regions, around 61 matched nontumor lung samples and 45 to 60 PBMC samples. The study linked features of the TCR repertoire to counts of nonsynonymous mutations, which were determined by whole-exome sequencing of tumor tissue. The study quantitatively compared TCR alpha and beta repertoires across multiple tumor regions, matched nontumor lung and blood in non-small cell lung cancer. In the raw uncorrected reads, each unique combination of TCR and UMI appeared on average more than ten times. Results and caveats for the whole study, not just this receptor: Confirming at a functional level the hypothesis that regional TCRs recognize regional mutations was considered to require additional single-cell paired TCR alpha and beta sequencing.

The CDR3 sequence holds 15 residues, the cysteine and phenylalanine included. Of the read, only the CDR3 DNA is kept; its 45 bases are in frame from base 1. In the germline V gene (reference sequence), CDR1 corresponds to SGHNT and CDR2 to YYREEE. From V the trimming removes 0 bases and from J it removes 5 bases, while the gene matches leave 5 bases of the junction unaccounted for. This clonotype was counted at least ten times. Its antigen specificity is not known. There are no base qualities to consult, and no much larger clone falls within one base. What the time point label conveys for this sample: sample taken at primary tumor resection. Samples were obtained from 65 to 90 patients with early-stage, untreated non-small cell lung cancer from the lung TRACERx cohort. For TCR sequencing, whole RNA was extracted from tumor and nontumor lung tissue, or from cryopreserved PBMC samples, and no cell sorting was done. Only patients for whom sufficient RNA was available from at least two tumor regions were selected for TCR sequencing. Tumor and adjacent nontumor lung specimens were reviewed by a lung pathologist before selection.

The protocol used for the library was 5' RACE. Sequencing was performed on a NextSeq 500. The TCR library protocol attached a unique molecular identifier to each TCR cDNA molecule to allow correction of PCR and sequencing errors. Concerning the study's data processing: TCR identification, UMI-based error correction and CDR3 extraction were performed with Decombinator tools. Expanded TCRs were defined as those above a frequency of 2 per 1,000, corresponding to the top 1% of the tumor frequency distribution. Each repertoire was subsampled 100 times to 5,000 TCRs, after which Renyi diversity was computed with the R vegan package. CDR3 similarity networks were built from amino acid triplet string-kernel similarity, connecting CDR3s with pairwise similarity above 0.82. TCRdb cleaned the public reads at Q25 with fastp, built clones with MiXCR and kept in-frame beta chains. Each CDR3 protein appears once, grouped with its most common genes and DNA. For this entry, the V and J calls and clone size follow TCRdb and not the study's own pipeline. The sample table records over 6,000 distinct CDR3 sequences; approximately 9.7% of these occur just once. Jointly, the top ten make up 24% of the sample.

The sample consisted of normal lung tissue next to the tumor, taken at surgery. The receptor was isolated from a male donor with early-stage non-small cell lung cancer. This sequence uses TRBV5-4 and TRBJ1-2; 9 middle bases align to TRBD1. The bases read TGTGCCAGCAGCTTGGATCGGGGACAGGGATATGGCTACACCTTC. Translated, this is CASSLDRGQGYGYTF.